The T cell receptor (beta chain) under discussion was sequenced for a study of T cell responses to AZD1222 COVID-19 vaccine (dated by TCRdb to about 2021). Background on the whole study: TCR sequencing covered fewer than 250 trial participants: 200 to 220 given two doses of AZD1222 and about 26 given two doses of MenACWY control vaccine. Trial participants were enrolled by age into subgroups of 18-55, 56-69 and 70-plus years, and 148, 28 and 57 TCR-sequenced participants, respectively, were included in these subgroups.

The sample's time point label is to be understood as: about 28 days (+/-7) after the second vaccine dose. AZD1222 recipients with second doses at about 4 weeks or about 12 weeks were pooled, because spike-specific TCR depth and breadth did not differ between schedules. Vaccinee samples came from UK trials COV001 and COV002, including a single-blind randomized controlled phase 2/3 trial of AZD1222 (ChAdOx1 nCoV-19) in healthy adults. For TCRbeta chain sequencing, PBMC samples from trial participants were taken at day 0 and at day 28 after the second dose. The CDR3 regions of human TCRbeta chains were subjected to immunosequencing. In the authors' own workflow: Repertoire TCRs were matched against a reference library of SARS-CoV-2-specific TCRs generated with the MIRA antigen-specificity platform. Breadth was defined as the fraction of unique TCRs that were SARS-CoV-2-associated. Depth was defined as the fraction of total T cells that were SARS-CoV-2-associated. Using the MIRA data, each spike-specific TCR was assigned both to the spike region to which the TCR was reactive and to a CD4 or CD8 class. Log10-transformed breadth and depth values were compared by one-way ANOVA with Sidak's multiple comparisons tests. Here the immuneACCESS table is served through TCRdb, limited to in-frame sequences with V and J called. Missing clones are a known gap in these copies; in checked studies unresolved V genes cover under half, and the rest lacks a known reason. V and J calls and clone size are given by that table; D and trimming were obtained from the DNA. The sample records about 82,000 clones, 70% to 90% of which are singletons. The ten largest clones represent around 10% of the sample.

Concerning this clone: Its antigen has not been determined. No much larger clone is present one base from it, and per-base qualities are unavailable.

What the authors observed across the whole study: The 56-69-year group was small, and its depth increase did not reach significance, likely because of low power. After two AZD1222 doses, spike-specific TCR breadth and depth were significantly higher than at day 0 and than in MenACWY recipients. The vaccine-associated CD4 TCRs covered the entire spike protein, and the dominant responses fell in regions 160-218 and 743-854. Participants were mostly white British, with more females than males. The authors suggested clonal diversity may have been underestimated. Conclusions about previously exposed vaccinees are limited because only a handful of AZD1222 recipients were SARS-CoV-2 seropositive at baseline. Nearly half of unique spike-specific TCRs reportedly recognized epitopes outside regions mutated in the B.1.351 and B.1.1.7 variants. No day 14 peak-response samples were available, so repertoires were characterized only after the peak T cell response.

V is pared back by 5 bases and J by 1 base, with 16 bases lying between the germline termini. The CDR1 and CDR2 encoded by the germline V gene are SGHTA and FQGNSA. Including the terminal cysteine and phenylalanine, the CDR3 comprises 16 residues. The entry retains the CDR3 DNA only, 48 bases that are in frame from base 1. Recombination joined TRBV7-2 with TRBJ2-3, with TRBD2 as a weak D call on 6 bases. Sample: peripheral blood, taken 28 days after the second AZD1222 dose. The TCR sequence derives from an adult who received the AZD1222 COVID-19 vaccine. The DNA sequence is TGTGCCAGCAGCCCTACGCTAGCGTTGGGCACAGATACGCAGTATTTT. Translated, this gives CASSPTLALGTDTQYF.